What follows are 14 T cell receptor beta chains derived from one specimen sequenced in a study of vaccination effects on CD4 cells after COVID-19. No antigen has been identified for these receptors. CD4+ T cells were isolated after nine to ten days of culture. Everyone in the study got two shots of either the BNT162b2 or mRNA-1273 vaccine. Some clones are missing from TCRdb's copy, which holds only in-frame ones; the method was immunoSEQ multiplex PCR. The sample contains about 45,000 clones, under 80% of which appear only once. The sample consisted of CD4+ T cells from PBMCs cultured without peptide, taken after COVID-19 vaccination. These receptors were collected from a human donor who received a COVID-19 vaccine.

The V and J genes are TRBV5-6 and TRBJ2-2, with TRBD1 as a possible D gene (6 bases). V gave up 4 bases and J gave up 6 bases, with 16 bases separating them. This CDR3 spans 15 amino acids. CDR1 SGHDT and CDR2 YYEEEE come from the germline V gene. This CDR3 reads CASSETTGVPGELFF. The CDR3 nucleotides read TGTGCCAGCAGCGAAACGACAGGCGTCCCCGGGGAGCTGTTTTTT. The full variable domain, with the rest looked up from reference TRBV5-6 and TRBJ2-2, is DAGVTQSPTHLIKTRGQQVTLRCSPKSGHDTVSWYQQALGQGPQFIFQYYEEEERQRGNFPDRFSGHQFPNYSSELNVNALLLGDSALYLCASSETTGVPGELFFGEGSRLTVL.

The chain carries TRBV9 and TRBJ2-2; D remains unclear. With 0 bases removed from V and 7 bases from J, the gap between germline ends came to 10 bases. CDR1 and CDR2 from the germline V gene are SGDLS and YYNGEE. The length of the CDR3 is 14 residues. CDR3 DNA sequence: TGTGCCAGCAGCGTAGCTTGGCAGGTCGGGGAGCTGTTTTTT. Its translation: CASSVAWQVGELFF. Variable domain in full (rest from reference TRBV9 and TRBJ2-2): DSGVTQTPKHLITATGQRVTLRCSPRSGDLSVYWYQQSLDQGLQFLIQYYNGEERAKGNILERFSAQQFPDLHSELNLSSLELGDSALYFCASSVAWQVGELFFGEGSRLTVL.

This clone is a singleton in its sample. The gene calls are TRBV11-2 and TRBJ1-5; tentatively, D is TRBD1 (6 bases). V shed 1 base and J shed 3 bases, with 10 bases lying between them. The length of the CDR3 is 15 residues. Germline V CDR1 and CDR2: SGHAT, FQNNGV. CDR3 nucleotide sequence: TGTGCCAGCAGCTTAGGTAGGGGGACCAATCAGCCCCAGCATTTT. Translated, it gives CASSLGRGTNQPQHF.

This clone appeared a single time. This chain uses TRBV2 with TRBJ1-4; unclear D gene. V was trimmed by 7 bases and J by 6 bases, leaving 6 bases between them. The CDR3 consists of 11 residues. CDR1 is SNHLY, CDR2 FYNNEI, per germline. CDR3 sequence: CASIVYEKLFF. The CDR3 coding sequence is TGTGCCAGCATCGTCTATGAAAAACTGTTTTTT.

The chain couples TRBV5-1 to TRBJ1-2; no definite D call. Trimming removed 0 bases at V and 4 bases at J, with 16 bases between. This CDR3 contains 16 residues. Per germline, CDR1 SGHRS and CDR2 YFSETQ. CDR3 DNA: TGCGCCAGCAGCTTGGGTCCAGGTCGTAGTTTCTATGGCTACACCTTC. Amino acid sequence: CASSLGPGRSFYGYTF.

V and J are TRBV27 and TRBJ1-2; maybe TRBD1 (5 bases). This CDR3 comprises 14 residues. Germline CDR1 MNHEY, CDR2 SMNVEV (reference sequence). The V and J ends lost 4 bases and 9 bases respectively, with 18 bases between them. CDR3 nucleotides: TGTGCCAGCAGTTCCACCCCATTCGGGACCCGCTACACCTTC. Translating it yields CASSSTPFGTRYTF.

CDR3 DNA sequence: TGTGCCAGCAGTGAGAGGGGCTTTGATGGCAATCAGCCCCAGCATTTT. It encodes CASSERGFDGNQPQHF. The genes are TRBV6-1 and TRBJ1-5, with D tentatively TRBD1 (5 bases). Germline values: CDR1 MNHNS, CDR2 SASEGT. The CDR3 spans 16 residues. The V end was cut by 3 bases, the J end by 2 bases, with 14 bases between.

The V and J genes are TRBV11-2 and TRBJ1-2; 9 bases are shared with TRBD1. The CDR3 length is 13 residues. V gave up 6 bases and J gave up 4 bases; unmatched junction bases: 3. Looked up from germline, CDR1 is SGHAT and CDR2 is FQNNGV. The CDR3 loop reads CASRTGGVYGYTF. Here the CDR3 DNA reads TGTGCCAGCAGGACAGGGGGAGTCTATGGCTACACCTTC. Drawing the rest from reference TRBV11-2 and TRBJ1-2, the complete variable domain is EAGVAQSPRYKIIEKRQSVAFWCNPISGHATLYWYQQILGQGPKLLIQFQNNGVVDDSQLPKDRFSAERLKGVDSTLKIQPAKLEDSAVYLCASRTGGVYGYTFGSGTRLTVV.

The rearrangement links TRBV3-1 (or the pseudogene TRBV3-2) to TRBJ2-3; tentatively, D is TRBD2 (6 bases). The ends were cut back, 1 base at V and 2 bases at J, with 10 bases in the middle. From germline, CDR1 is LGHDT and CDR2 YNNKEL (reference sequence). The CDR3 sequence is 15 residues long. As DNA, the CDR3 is TGTGCCAGCAGCCAAGTGGGGGGATCCACAGATACGCAGTATTTT. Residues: CASSQVGGSTDTQYF.

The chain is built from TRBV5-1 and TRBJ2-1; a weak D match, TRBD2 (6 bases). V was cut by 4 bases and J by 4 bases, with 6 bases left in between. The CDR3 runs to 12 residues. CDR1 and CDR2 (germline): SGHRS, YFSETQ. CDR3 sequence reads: CASSGGYNEQFF. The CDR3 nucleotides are TGCGCCAGCAGCGGGGGGTACAATGAGCAGTTCTTC.

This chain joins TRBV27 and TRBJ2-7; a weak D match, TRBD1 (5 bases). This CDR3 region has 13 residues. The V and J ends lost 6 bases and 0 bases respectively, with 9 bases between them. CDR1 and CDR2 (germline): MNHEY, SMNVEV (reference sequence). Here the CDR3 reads CASRGLSSYEQYF. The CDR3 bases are TGTGCCAGCAGGGGGCTATCCTCCTACGAGCAGTACTTC.

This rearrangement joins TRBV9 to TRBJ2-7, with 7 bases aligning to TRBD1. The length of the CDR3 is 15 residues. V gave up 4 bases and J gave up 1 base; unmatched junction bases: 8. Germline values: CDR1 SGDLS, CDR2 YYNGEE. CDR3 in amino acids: CASSKGQAVSYEQYF. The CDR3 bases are TGTGCCAGCAGCAAAGGACAGGCAGTTTCCTACGAGCAGTACTTC.

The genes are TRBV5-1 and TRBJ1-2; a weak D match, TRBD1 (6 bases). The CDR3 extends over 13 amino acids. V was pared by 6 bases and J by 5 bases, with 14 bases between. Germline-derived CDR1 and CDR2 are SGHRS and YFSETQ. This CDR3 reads CASKLDRFYGYTF. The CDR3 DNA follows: TGCGCCAGCAAGTTAGACAGGTTTTATGGCTACACCTTC.

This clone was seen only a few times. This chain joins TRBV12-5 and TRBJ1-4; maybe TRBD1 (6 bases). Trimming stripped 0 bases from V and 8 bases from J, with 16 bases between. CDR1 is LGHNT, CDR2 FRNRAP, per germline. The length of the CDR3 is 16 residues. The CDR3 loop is CASGLVLQGFGEKLFF. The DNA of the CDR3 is TGTGCTAGTGGTTTGGTATTACAGGGATTCGGCGAAAAACTGTTTTTT.